This T cell receptor beta chain was captured by sequencing in a study of blood T cell repertoires in COVID-19. Study overall: There were acute and convalescent COVID-19 samples, and they came from the United States, Italy and Spain.

Authors' methods: Reference gene primer amplification gave estimated nucleated cell counts. The method was immunoSEQ multiplex PCR; TCRdb's version includes in-frame clones alone and lacks a portion of them. V and J calls and clone size are as listed in that table; D and trimming were resolved from the DNA. The sample holds about 210,000 clones, 75% to 90% seen once. Germline V gives CDR1 LGHNA, CDR2 YNFKEQ. The V segment lost 1 base and the J segment 1 base; nucleotides outside the gene matches: 7. CDR3 size: 17 residues. The V call is TRBV4-2, the J call TRBJ1-5; 7 nucleotides match TRBD1. The sample taken for sequencing was peripheral blood. This clonotype originated in a woman aged 70-85 years with COVID-19, enrolled during active disease. CDR3 protein: CASSQGIGGMSNQPQHF. The CDR3 DNA reads TGTGCCAGCAGCCAAGGGATAGGGGGCATGAGCAATCAGCCCCAGCATTTT.